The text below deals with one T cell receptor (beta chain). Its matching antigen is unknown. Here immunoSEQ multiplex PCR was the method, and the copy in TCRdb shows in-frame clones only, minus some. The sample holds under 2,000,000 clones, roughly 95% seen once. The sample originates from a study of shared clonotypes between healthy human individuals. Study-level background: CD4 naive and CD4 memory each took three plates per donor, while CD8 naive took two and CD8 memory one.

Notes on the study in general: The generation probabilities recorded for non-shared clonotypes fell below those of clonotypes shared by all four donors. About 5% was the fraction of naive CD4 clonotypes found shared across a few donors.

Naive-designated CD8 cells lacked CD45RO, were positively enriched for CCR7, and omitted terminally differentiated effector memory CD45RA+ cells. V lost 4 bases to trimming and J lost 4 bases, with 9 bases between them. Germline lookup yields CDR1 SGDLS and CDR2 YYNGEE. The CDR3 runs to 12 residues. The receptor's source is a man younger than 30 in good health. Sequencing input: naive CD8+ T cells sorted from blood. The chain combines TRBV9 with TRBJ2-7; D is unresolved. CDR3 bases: TGTGCCAGCAGCACCACGCCTTACGAGCAGTACTTC. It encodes CASSTTPYEQYF. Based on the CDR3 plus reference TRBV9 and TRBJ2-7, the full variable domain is DSGVTQTPKHLITATGQRVTLRCSPRSGDLSVYWYQQSLDQGLQFLIQYYNGEERAKGNILERFSAQQFPDLHSELNLSSLELGDSALYFCASSTTPYEQYFGPGTRLTVT.